These 4 T cell receptor beta chains share one sample of origin, sequenced in a study of blood T cell repertoires in COVID-19. Sequencing was performed with immunoSEQ multiplex PCR; in TCRdb, only in-frame clones are kept and a portion is missing. The sample lists around 88,000 clones, approximately 91% seen once, with more than 1.5% in the top ten. The sample was peripheral blood. The source is a man in his fifties or sixties with acute or convalescent COVID-19.

The chain is built from TRBV10-3 and TRBJ1-2, with a tentative D call TRBD1 (5 bases). The CDR3 sequence is 15 residues long. Trimming removed 2 bases at V and 4 bases at J, with 14 bases between. Germline CDR1 ENHRY, CDR2 SYGVKD. CDR3 in DNA: TGTGCCATCAGTGAGAGTAGGGACTCCGGCTATGGCTACACCTTC. This gives the protein CAISESRDSGYGYTF.

The gene calls are TRBV6-6 and TRBJ2-2; the D is unclear. CDR1 and CDR2 from the germline V gene are MNHNY and SVGAGI (reference sequence). This CDR3 comprises 15 residues. The germline V and J ends were trimmed by 0 bases and 8 bases, with 13 bases remaining between them. For the CDR3, the DNA is TGTGCCAGCAGTTACTCAGCTACCCGAGGAGGGGAGCTGTTTTTT. Protein product: CASSYSATRGGELFF.

The gene calls are TRBV7-8 and TRBJ2-7, with 7 bases matching TRBD1. Per germline, CDR1 SGHVS and CDR2 FQNEAQ. CDR3 size: 14 residues. V lost 1 base and J lost 6; bases outside the gene matches: 6. The CDR3 sequence is CASSLEYRGSEQYF. The CDR3 DNA reads TGTGCCAGCAGCTTAGAGTACAGGGGATCCGAGCAGTACTTC.

This clone was observed a single time. The chain has TRBV19 and TRBJ1-1, with D possibly being TRBD1 (6 bases). Germline V gene lookup returns CDR1 LNHDA and CDR2 SQIVND (reference sequence). Trimming left V 3 bases short and J 2 bases short, with 10 bases between. The CDR3 is made up of 14 amino acids. This chain's CDR3 is CASSIAGTNTEAFF. As DNA, the CDR3 is TGTGCCAGTAGTATTGCTGGGACAAACACTGAAGCTTTCTTT.